The source of this T cell receptor (beta chain) is a study of T cells in lung cancer brain metastases. The wider study: Among the approximately 22 patients, 15 to 18 reported tobacco use, median approximately 40 pack-years. Most patients, about 90% of the roughly 20, got no therapy between primary and metastasis resection.

Germline CDR1 is SGHRS and CDR2 is YFSETQ. The CDR3 extends over 13 amino acids. Trimming shortened V by 3 bases and J by 7 bases, and 10 bases separated the two germline ends. No patient had a history of multiple malignancies, as such patients were excluded. Marked H&E slides guided macrodissection of tumor areas from about 5 unstained, deparaffinized about 10 um sections. Only in-frame clones appear in the TCRdb table, and some are missing; sequencing was by immunoSEQ multiplex PCR. This table has about 4,800 clones, 70% to 90% appearing once. Sequences were obtained from tumor tissue from the primary lung tumor. This chain uses TRBV5-1 with TRBJ1-4; tentative D call: TRBD1 (5 bases). The source of this sequence is a woman aged 45-65 years with non-small cell lung cancer. The CDR3 loop reads CASSSWDGEKLFF. For the CDR3, the DNA is TGCGCCAGCAGCTCCTGGGACGGTGAAAAACTGTTTTTT. Combining the CDR3 with reference TRBV5-1 and TRBJ1-4 gives the whole variable domain KAGVTQTPRYLIKTRGQQVTLSCSPISGHRSVSWYQQTPGQGLQFLFEYFSETQRNKGNFPGRFSGRQFSNSRSEMNVSTLELGDSALYLCASSSWDGEKLFFGSGTQLSVL.